This T cell receptor beta chain was captured by sequencing in a study of blood T cell repertoires in COVID-19. Across the whole study: PBMCs, B-cell-depleted T cells, or T cells were the source of the cDNA or gDNA that made up the material.

This study enrolled people aged about 18 to 100 from around 26 US geographic areas. Clinical history as reported by participants underpinned cohort assignment. Recovery meant two consecutive negative NP/OP PCR tests, professional clearance, or resolved symptoms. The data were produced by immunoSEQ multiplex PCR, yet TCRdb's version contains in-frame clones alone and is incomplete. The sample shows around 280,000 clones, 87% of them seen only once. Trimming cost V 5 bases and J 2 bases, with 20 bases left between them. There are 17 residues in the CDR3. The V gene's germline CDR1 is SGHVS and CDR2 FQNEAQ.

The V call is TRBV7-8, the J call TRBJ2-3; possible D gene TRBD2, 5 bases. The clonotype was recovered from a woman in her thirties or forties who had recovered from COVID-19. Sequencing was carried out using PBMCs or T cells enriched from blood (not recorded which). CDR3 region: CASSGALGGTVTDTQYF. CDR3 bases: TGTGCCAGCAGCGGCGCTTTAGGAGGCACAGTCACAGATACGCAGTATTTT.